Listed here is a single T cell receptor (beta chain). Its antigen is still unknown. Expressed TCRB transcripts were sequenced because the entire RNA isolate underwent reverse transcription. Sequencing was performed with immunoSEQ multiplex PCR; in TCRdb, only in-frame clones are kept and a portion is missing. The table shows 200,000 to 250,000 clones, with over 8.5% occurring only once. This sample stems from a study of beta chain features in type 1 diabetes. Overall study findings and caveats: Whatever favoring of shorter templates PCR might show would apply equally to patients and controls. TCRB CDR3s from Type 1 diabetes patients were moderately but significantly shorter in all four CD4+ subsets. Fewer junction insertions and more nucleotide deletions appeared in type 1 diabetes patients. The naive, central memory and Treg TCRB repertoires of patients appeared to be more similar to one another than those of healthy donors.

Germline V gives CDR1 GTSNPN, CDR2 SVGIG (reference sequence). The ends lost 0 bases at V and 5 bases at J; junction bases unmatched: 6. This CDR3 contains 14 residues. This clonotype was sampled from a woman under 30 in good health. Material: naive CD4+ T cells from blood. This chain joins TRBV30 and TRBJ1-1, with 7 positions matching TRBD1. CDR3 sequence reads: CAWSVKGAGTEAFF. CDR3 sequence (DNA): TGTGCCTGGAGTGTAAAGGGGGCGGGAACTGAAGCTTTCTTT. Filled out from reference TRBV30 and TRBJ1-1, the complete variable domain reads SQTIHQWPATLVQPVGSPLSLECTVEGTSNPNLYWYRQAAGRGLQLLFYSVGIGQISSEVPQNLSASRPQDRQFILSSKKLLLSDSGFYLCAWSVKGAGTEAFFGQGTRLTVV.